This entry lists 18 T cell receptor beta chains sequenced from one sample in a study of CD8+CD57+ T cells in acquired aplastic anemia. By flow cytometry, patients selected for sequencing had shown an expansion of CD8+CD57+ cells. Genomic DNA constituted the template upon which TCR beta VDJ and CDR3 profiling was performed. TCRdb re-called the reads through MiXCR, storing one row per CDR3 protein. In the table there are about 260,000 distinct CDR3 sequences, 70% to 85% of which are singletons. The sample comprised sorted CD4+, CD8+, or CD8+CD57+ T cells (not recorded which) from PBMCs. The receptors come from a human donor with aplastic anemia.

The J gene is TRBJ2-5, the V gene TRBV12-5; TRBD1 matches 9 bases. Germline trimming cut 3 bases from V and 2 bases from J; bases unmatched to any gene: 4. CDR1 is LGHNT and CDR2 is FRNRAP in the germline V gene. The CDR3 loop spans 15 amino acids. CDR3 coding DNA: TGTGCTAGTGGTTTTGGACAGGGGTCTCAAGAGACCCAGTACTTC. Protein: CASGFGQGSQETQYF.

The chain links TRBV7-2 to TRBJ2-3; 7 bases line up with TRBD2. Germline V CDR1 and CDR2: SGHTA, FQGNSA. This CDR3 is 15 amino acids long. With V trimmed by 5 bases and J by 9 bases, 14 bases remained unmatched. As DNA, the CDR3 is TGTGCCAGCAGCCGCGATGGGGGGGGGGGAGACACGCAGTATTTT. It codes for CASSRDGGGGDTQYF.

The chain carries TRBV7-2 and TRBJ2-3; 7 bases are a match to TRBD1. J was trimmed by 15 bases and V by 5 bases; bases with no gene match: 17. Germline CDR1 and CDR2: SGHTA and FQGNSA. The CDR3 consists of 14 residues. CDR3 loop: CASSQGGDQPQHYF. Written as DNA, the CDR3 is TGTGCCAGCAGCCAAGGGGGCGATCAGCCCCAGCATTATTTT.

This clonotype occurred a few times. V usage is TRBV5-6 and J usage is TRBJ2-3, with a possible D match to TRBD2 (6 bases). In germline, CDR1 is SGHDT, CDR2 YYEEEE. The CDR3 covers 13 residues. V shed 5 bases and J shed 3 bases, with 10 bases lying between them. In DNA form, the CDR3 reads TGTGCCAGCAGGGAGGGGAGGACAGATACGCAGTATTTT. Its protein is CASREGRTDTQYF.

The chain carries TRBV7-9 and TRBJ1-2; a weak D match, TRBD1 (6 bases). V was cut by 2 bases and J by 7 bases, with 20 bases left in between. Germline V gene sequence: CDR1 SEHNR, CDR2 FQNEAQ (reference sequence). This CDR3 has 16 amino acids. The CDR3 region is CASSLLPGGLDFGYTF. In DNA form, the CDR3 reads TGTGCCAGCAGCTTACTACCCGGGGGGCTGGACTTTGGCTACACCTTC. The full variable domain, in which reference TRBV7-9 and TRBJ1-2 provide the parts outside the CDR3, is DTGVSQNPRHKITKRGQNVTFRCDPISEHNRLYWYRQTLGQGPEFLTYFQNEAQLEKSRLLSDRFSAERPKGSFSTLEIQRTEQGDSAMYLCASSLLPGGLDFGYTFGSGTRLTVV.

The J gene is TRBJ1-5, the V gene TRBV12-3 or TRBV12-4, with D possibly being TRBD1 (6 bases). The CDR3 spans 14 residues. V was trimmed by 5 bases and J by 2 bases, leaving 10 bases between them. The CDR3 region has the DNA TGTGCCAGCAGTGACAGGAACGGCAATCAGCCCCAGCATTTT. It is translated as CASSDRNGNQPQHF.

This chain joins TRBV9 and TRBJ1-2; D ambiguous. The CDR3 has 13 amino acids. V gave up 4 bases and J gave up 6 bases, with 13 bases separating them. Germline V CDR1 and CDR2: SGDLS, YYNGEE. The CDR3 nucleotides are TGTGCCAGCAGCCAAGAAGGAAGAGATGGCTACACCTTC. It translates to CASSQEGRDGYTF. The complete variable domain, with remaining parts taken from reference TRBV9 and TRBJ1-2, reads DSGVTQTPKHLITATGQRVTLRCSPRSGDLSVYWYQQSLDQGLQFLIQYYNGEERAKGNILERFSAQQFPDLHSELNLSSLELGDSALYFCASSQEGRDGYTFGSGTRLTVV.

The chain recombines TRBV11-3 with TRBJ1-1, with D perhaps TRBD1 (6 bases). Germline V gene data show CDR1 as SGHNT and CDR2 as YENEEA. V was trimmed by 8 bases and J by 1 base, leaving 17 bases between them. The CDR3 is 15 residues long. The CDR3 bases are TGTGCCAGCTCAAGACAGGCCAACGGGAACACTGAAGCTTTCTTT. It translates to CASSRQANGNTEAFF.

The chain links TRBV24-1 to TRBJ1-5; the match to TRBD1 covers 7 bases. The CDR3 is made up of 14 amino acids. The V gene's germline CDR1 is KGHDR and CDR2 SFDVKD. The trim removed 3 bases at V and 7 bases at J, leaving 5 bases unmatched. The CDR3 protein is CATSDEGGRQPQHF. The CDR3 region has the DNA TGTGCCACCAGTGATGAAGGGGGCAGGCAGCCCCAGCATTTT.

This clonotype was seen many times. This sequence joins TRBV20-1 and TRBJ1-3; 11 bases are shared with TRBD1. Germline lookup yields CDR1 DFQATT and CDR2 SNEGSKA (reference sequence). V shed 6 bases and J 4 bases; nucleotides not matched to a gene: 5. CDR3 length equals 14 residues. CDR3 DNA sequence: TGCAGTGCAAGGACAGGGGGCTTCGGAAACACCATATATTTT. Translated, it gives CSARTGGFGNTIYF.

The CDR3 is CASSGAGSPHTQYF. The CDR3 nucleotides read TGTGCCAGCAGCGGAGCGGGGAGTCCCCATACGCAGTATTTT. The genes are TRBV9 and TRBJ2-3, with 7 bases aligning to TRBD2. The CDR3 has 14 residues. J gave up 7 bases and V 3 bases, and 8 bases lay outside the gene matches. From germline, CDR1 is SGDLS and CDR2 YYNGEE.

Points on this clonotype: Sequence at one end of the junction differs from germline and may be a read error. The rearrangement joins TRBV9 to TRBJ2-3; TRBD1 matches at 11 bases. Germline lookup yields CDR1 SGDLS and CDR2 YYNGEE. The CDR3 runs to 14 residues. The CDR3, as DNA: TGTGCCAGCAGCGTAGGGGGGACAGGGGGTCCTACGAATTTT. It yields the protein CASSVGGTGGPTNF.

The chain recombines TRBV6-5 with TRBJ1-5; TRBD1 might be the D (6 bases). The V gene's germline CDR1 is MNHEY and CDR2 SVGAGI. The CDR3 consists of 16 residues. V was pared by 6 bases and J by 1 base, with 16 bases between. This CDR3 is CASRATGKGSNQPQHF. CDR3 in DNA: TGTGCCAGCAGAGCAACAGGGAAGGGGAGCAATCAGCCCCAGCATTTT.

The J gene is TRBJ2-3, the V gene TRBV7-9; TRBD1 aligns across 8 bases. The germline gives CDR1 SEHNR, CDR2 FQNEAQ (reference sequence). The CDR3 runs to 16 residues. V lost 1 base to trimming and J lost 6 bases; unmatched junction nucleotides: 9. The CDR3 region is CASSLDLAGDRDTQYF. In DNA form, the CDR3 reads TGTGCCAGCAGCTTAGATCTGGCAGGGGACAGGGATACGCAGTATTTT.

V usage is TRBV7-2 and J usage is TRBJ2-1; TRBD2 matches at 7 bases. This CDR3 spans 16 amino acids. Germline V gives CDR1 SGHTA, CDR2 FQGNSA. V was pared by 3 bases and J by 13 bases, with 18 bases of the junction left unmatched. For the CDR3, the DNA is TGTGCCAGCAGCTTTCATAGAGGCGGGGGAGGCGATTCCCAGTTCTTC. The encoded protein is CASSFHRGGGGDSQFF.

The rearrangement joins TRBV7-9 to TRBJ1-1; D is unclear. The germline CDR1 and CDR2 sequences are SEHNR and FQNEAQ (reference sequence). The length of the CDR3 is 15 residues. Between the trimmed V and J ends, which lost 3 bases and 14 bases, there was a span of 25 bases. The CDR3 DNA sequence: TGTGCCAGCAGCTTTGAAAGAAGCGGGAACACCGATGAGTTCTTT. This sequence encodes CASSFERSGNTDEFF. The full variable domain, its missing parts supplied by reference TRBV7-9 and TRBJ1-1, is DTGVSQNPRHKITKRGQNVTFRCDPISEHNRLYWYRQTLGQGPEFLTYFQNEAQLEKSRLLSDRFSAERPKGSFSTLEIQRTEQGDSAMYLCASSFERSGNTDEFFGQGTRLTVV.

The chain uses TRBV25-1 and TRBJ2-1; tentative D call: TRBD2 (5 bases). Germline CDR1 reads MGHDK; CDR2 reads SYGVNS. V shed 3 bases and J shed 8 bases, with 17 bases lying between them. The CDR3 covers 15 residues. The CDR3 region is CASSDKLEGSHEQFF. In DNA form, the CDR3 reads TGTGCCAGCAGTGATAAGCTAGAGGGCTCTCATGAGCAGTTCTTC.

The count of this clonotype is one. The chain employs TRBV5-6 and TRBJ2-1, with D uncertain. In germline, CDR1 is SGHDT, CDR2 YYEEEE. This CDR3 region has 11 residues. Trimming pared 2 bases from V and 10 bases from J, leaving 7 bases between. CDR3 amino acids: CASSLKKEQFF. CDR3 DNA: TGTGCCAGCAGCTTAAAGAAGGAGCAGTTCTTC. The variable domain in full, with the rest retrieved from reference TRBV5-6 and TRBJ2-1, is DAGVTQSPTHLIKTRGQQVTLRCSPKSGHDTVSWYQQALGQGPQFIFQYYEEEERQRGNFPDRFSGHQFPNYSSELNVNALLLGDSALYLCASSLKKEQFFGPGTRLTVL.